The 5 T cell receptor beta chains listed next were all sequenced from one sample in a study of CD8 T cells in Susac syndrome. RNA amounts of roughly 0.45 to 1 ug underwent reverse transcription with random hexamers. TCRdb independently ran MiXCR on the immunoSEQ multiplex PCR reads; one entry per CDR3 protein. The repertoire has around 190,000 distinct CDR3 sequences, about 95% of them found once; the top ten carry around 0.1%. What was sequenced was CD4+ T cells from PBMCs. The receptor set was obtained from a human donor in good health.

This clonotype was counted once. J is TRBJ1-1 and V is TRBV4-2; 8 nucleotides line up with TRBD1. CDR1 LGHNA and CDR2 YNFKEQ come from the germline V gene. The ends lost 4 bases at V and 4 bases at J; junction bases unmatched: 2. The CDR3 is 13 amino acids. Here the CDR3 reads CASSRTGSTEAFF. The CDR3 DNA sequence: TGTGCCAGCAGCCGGACAGGGAGCACTGAAGCTTTCTTT.

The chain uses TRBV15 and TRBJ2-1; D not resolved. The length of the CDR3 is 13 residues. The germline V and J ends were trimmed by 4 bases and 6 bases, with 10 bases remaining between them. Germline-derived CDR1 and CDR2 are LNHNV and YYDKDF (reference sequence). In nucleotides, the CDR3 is TGTGCCACCAGCAATTTGGCCGGCAATGAGCAGTTCTTC. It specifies CATSNLAGNEQFF.

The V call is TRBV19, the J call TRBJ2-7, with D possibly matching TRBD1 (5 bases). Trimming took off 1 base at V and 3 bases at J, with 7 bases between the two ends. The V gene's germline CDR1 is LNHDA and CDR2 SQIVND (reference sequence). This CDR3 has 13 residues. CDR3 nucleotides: TGTGCCAGTAGTATAGGGCAGGGCTACGAGCAGTACGTC. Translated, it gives CASSIGQGYEQYV.

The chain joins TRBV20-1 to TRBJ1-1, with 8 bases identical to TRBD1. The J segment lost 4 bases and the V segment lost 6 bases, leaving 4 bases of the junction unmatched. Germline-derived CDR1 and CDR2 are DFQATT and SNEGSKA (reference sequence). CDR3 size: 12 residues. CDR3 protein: CSATTGGTEAFF. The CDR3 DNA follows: TGCAGTGCGACTACAGGGGGCACTGAAGCTTTCTTT.

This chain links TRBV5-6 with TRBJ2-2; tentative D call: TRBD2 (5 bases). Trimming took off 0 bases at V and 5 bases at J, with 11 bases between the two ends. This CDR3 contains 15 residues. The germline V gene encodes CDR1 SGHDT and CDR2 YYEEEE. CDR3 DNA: TGTGCCAGCAGCTTGGCTGCTACTAGGACCGGGGAGCTGTTTTTT. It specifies CASSLAATRTGELFF.